The clone carrying this T cell receptor beta chain was detected only once. Profiled with immunoSEQ multiplex PCR; TCRdb holds only in-frame clones, not every one. This table holds approximately 460,000 clones, 89% found once. This sample is part of a study of Ad26.COV2.S vaccination and SARS-CoV-2 variants. Treatment meaning: 19 received Ad26.COV2.S at low or high dose, single or two shots; roughly five received placebo; per-sample allocation not given. Specimen acquisition occurred on day 63 following the initial vaccine or placebo injection. Ad26.COV2.S expressed prefusion-stabilized spike from the original Wuhan strain. V shed 5 bases, J shed 3 bases, and the junction held 5 bases outside the gene matches. The V gene's germline CDR1 is SQVTM and CDR2 ANQGSEA. This CDR3 has 14 amino acids.

This specimen was peripheral blood, taken in a trial of Ad26.COV2.S vaccine versus placebo. The gene calls are TRBV29-1 and TRBJ2-1, with 9 bases that match TRBD1. This TCR derives from a person aged 18-60 years who received the Ad26.COV2.S COVID-19 vaccine or a placebo. The CDR3, as DNA: TGCAGCGTTACAGGGGGCTTCTACTACAATGAGCAGTTCTTC. This encodes CSVTGGFYYNEQFF.